These 10 T cell receptor beta chains originate from one sample sequenced in a study of Ad26.COV2.S vaccination and SARS-CoV-2 variants. The table came from immunoSEQ multiplex PCR; TCRdb's copy has only in-frame clones and leaves some out. Among 350,000 to 550,000 clones listed, 80% to 90% were seen once. As for treatment: some 20 received Ad26.COV2.S at low or high dose, single or two shots; roughly five received placebo; per-sample allocation not given. Specimens were obtained on day 63 following the first vaccine or placebo injection. This sample comprised peripheral blood, obtained in a trial of Ad26.COV2.S vaccine versus placebo. The receptors here all came from a person aged 18-65 years who received the Ad26.COV2.S COVID-19 vaccine or a placebo.

This clone turned up a few times. The chain is built from TRBV4-2 and TRBJ1-5; possible D gene TRBD1, 6 bases. Germline values: CDR1 LGHNA, CDR2 YNFKEQ. Trimming removed 6 bases at V and 7 bases at J, with 19 bases between. The CDR3 spans 15 residues. CDR3 protein: CASRLRRGAGQPQHF. CDR3 nucleotides: TGTGCCAGCAGACTCAGGCGGGGGGCAGGGCAGCCCCAGCATTTT.

The chain recombines TRBV28 with TRBJ2-2; 11 bases align to TRBD2. The CDR3 has 17 residues. CDR1 and CDR2 from the germline V gene are MDHEN and SYDVKM. V was clipped by 6 bases and J by 4 bases; unmatched bases: 10. CDR3 sequence reads: CASRSDSGGVFTGELFF. DNA for the CDR3: TGTGCCAGCAGATCCGATAGCGGGGGGGTCTTCACCGGGGAGCTGTTTTTT.

This chain links TRBV6-6 with TRBJ1-4, with 7 positions matching TRBD1. This CDR3 spans 15 amino acids. Germline CDR1 and CDR2: MNHNY and SVGAGI (reference sequence). V lost 6 bases to trimming and J lost 7 bases; unmatched junction nucleotides: 11. The CDR3 sequence: CASSRGGTDGEKLFF. CDR3 coding DNA: TGTGCCAGCAGCCGTGGCGGGACAGACGGTGAAAAACTGTTTTTT.

This clone was found a few times. V usage is TRBV2 and J usage is TRBJ2-7; D may match TRBD1 or TRBD2 (5 bases each). In germline, CDR1 is SNHLY, CDR2 FYNNEI. Trimming took 10 bases from V and 3 from J, leaving 13 bases between them. The CDR3 extends over 12 amino acids. The CDR3 region is CAIRDLLYEQYF. DNA of the CDR3: TGTGCCATCAGGGACCTTCTCTACGAGCAGTACTTC.

This chain uses TRBV7-6 with TRBJ2-2, with 11 bases matching TRBD1. Unmatched junction bases numbered 7, after V lost 4 bases and J lost 6 bases. Germline-derived CDR1 and CDR2 are SGHVS and FNYEAQ. This CDR3 contains 16 residues. The DNA for the CDR3 is TGTGCCAGCAGCTCTAGGACAGGGGGCGTAGCCGGGGAGCTGTTTTTT. Its translation: CASSSRTGGVAGELFF.

J is TRBJ2-3 and V is TRBV11-2; D tentatively reads TRBD1 or TRBD2 (6 bases each). CDR1 is SGHAT, CDR2 FQNNGV, per germline. This CDR3 is 15 amino acids long. Trimming removed 7 bases from V and 5 bases from J, with 19 bases in between. The CDR3 DNA follows: TGTGCCAGCAACGAAATCGGGGGCCAGGGAGATACGCAGTATTTT. Translating gives CASNEIGGQGDTQYF.

The rearrangement links TRBV9 to TRBJ1-4; D is possibly TRBD1 (5 bases). The ends were cut back, 7 bases at V and 5 bases at J, with 15 bases in the middle. CDR3 length: 14 residues. Germline V CDR1 and CDR2: SGDLS, YYNGEE. CDR3 region: CASSPGYGNEKLFF. CDR3 DNA sequence: TGTGCCAGCTCCCCAGGGTATGGGAATGAAAAACTGTTTTTT.

This chain connects TRBV11-2 to TRBJ2-1, with D perhaps matching TRBD1 (5 bases). The V gene lost 0 bases and the J gene lost 5 bases, with 8 bases spanning the gap. Germline V gene sequence: CDR1 SGHAT, CDR2 FQNNGV. This CDR3 is built from 14 residues. This CDR3 is CASSLDLGDNEQFF. Here the CDR3 DNA reads TGTGCCAGCAGCTTAGATTTAGGGGACAATGAGCAGTTCTTC.

In its sample, this clone was seen a few times. At the DNA level, this CDR3 is encoded by other sequences in the same sample as well. This chain uses TRBV5-1 with TRBJ1-3, with unresolved D. Germline lookup yields CDR1 SGHRS and CDR2 YFSETQ. The CDR3 spans 14 residues. Trimming left V 4 bases short and J 0 bases short, with 8 bases between. CDR3 DNA sequence: TGCGCCAGCAGCCCGGTGAGCTCTGGAAACACCATATATTTT. Residues: CASSPVSSGNTIYF.

V gene TRBV2 combines with J gene TRBJ2-7; D not resolved. CDR1 is SNHLY, CDR2 FYNNEI, per germline. The CDR3 runs to 13 residues. Trimming took 5 bases from V and 0 from J, leaving 8 bases between them. CDR3 bases: TGTGCCAGCAGTACAGCGTTCTCCTACGAGCAGTACGTC. Translating gives CASSTAFSYEQYV.